This TCR beta chain was captured by sequencing in a study of radiotherapy plus CTLA-4 blockade in lung cancer. Study details: Of the patients, 15% to 20% showed objective responses and roughly 30% attained disease control. Study outcomes and limitations: According to reports, early shifts in blood T cell clones, alongside interferon-beta, forecast response most accurately. Some TCR clones had been derived from tumors. These clones expanded in peripheral blood after radiotherapy plus ipilimumab.

The repertoire was sequenced with immunoSEQ multiplex PCR; TCRdb's copy has only in-frame clones and lacks some. Here the sample spans about 51,000 clones, 70% to 80% being singletons. People whose metastatic non-small-cell lung cancer was chemo-refractory got focal radiation along with CTLA-4 blockade by ipilimumab. Turning to this clone: Its matching antigen is unknown.

The sequenced sample was peripheral blood, obtained from a patient treated with radiotherapy plus ipilimumab. This receptor was obtained from a human donor with non-small cell lung cancer who had a complete response to radiotherapy plus ipilimumab.

The DNA for the CDR3 is TGCGCCAGCAGCCAGGAACTACGGGACAGTCAGCAAGCTTTCTTT. It specifies CASSQELRDSQQAFF. The chain joins TRBV4-3 to TRBJ1-1; 7 nucleotides align to TRBD1. Trimming at V came to 3 bases and at J to 9 bases, leaving 13 bases not matched to a gene. CDR3 length equals 15 residues. The germline V gene has CDR1 LGHNA and CDR2 YSLEER.